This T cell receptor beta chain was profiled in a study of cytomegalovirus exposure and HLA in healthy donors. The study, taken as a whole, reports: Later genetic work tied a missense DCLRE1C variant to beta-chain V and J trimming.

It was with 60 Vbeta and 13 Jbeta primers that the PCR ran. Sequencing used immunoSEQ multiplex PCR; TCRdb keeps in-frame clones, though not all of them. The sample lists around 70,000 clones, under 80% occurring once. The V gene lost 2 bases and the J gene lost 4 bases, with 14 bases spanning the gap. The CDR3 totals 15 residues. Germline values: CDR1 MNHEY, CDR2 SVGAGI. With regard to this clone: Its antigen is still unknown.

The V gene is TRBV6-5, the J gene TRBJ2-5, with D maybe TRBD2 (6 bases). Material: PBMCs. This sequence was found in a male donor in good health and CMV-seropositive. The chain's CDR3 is CASSYVRGMRETQYF. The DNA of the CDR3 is TGTGCCAGCAGTTACGTCCGGGGGATGAGAGAGACCCAGTACTTC.